This is a list of T cell receptor beta chains from one sample in a study of cytomegalovirus exposure and HLA in healthy donors. The assay was immunoSEQ multiplex PCR, and TCRdb's table has in-frame clones only and misses some. This sample has roughly 100,000 clones, with roughly 76% found just once. Sequencing input: PBMCs. These TCRs come from a man aged 30 to 45 in good health and CMV-seropositive. The conserved cysteine and the conserved F or W are not part of the CDR3 here.

>TRBV19
ASSIDTGAGETQY
>TRBV9
ASSVAGGGGRETQY
>TRBV4-1
ASSDRGARTDTQY
>TRBV7-9
ASRPGTYEQY
>TRBV6-5
ASSYRAGGETQY
>TRBV30
AWSGQGLAKNIQY
>TRBV5-1
ASSWVGRGRDEKLF
>TRBV7-8
ASSLGTGGIRNTIY
>TRBV6-1
ASSERQGVGYT
>TRBV7-6
ASSLTVQGGETQY
>TRBV27
ASSLVGQSNYGYT
>TRBV9
ASSREGGRNGYT
>TRBV29-1
SVMAGAEAF
>TRBV5-1
ASSPGQGAYEQY
>TRBV2
ASSDFGGIQPQH
>TRBV5-1
ASSFSGTGDEQY
>TRBV6-1
ASSARENTEAF
>TRBV10-3
AISAQGGDQPQH
>TRBV5-4
ASSLVGTSSSEQY
>TRBV15
ASRTGGNGVPQH
>TRBV2
ASSATGSGSPLH
>TRBV6-1
ASSEHFGTKAEAF
>TRBV4-1
ASSQEQGYEQY
>TRBV7-9
ASSFGSGYEQY
>TRBV27
ASSLRRAGELF
>TRBV7-9
ASSLVPGQGDEKLF
>TRBV11-2
ASSHGQGPYEQY
>TRBV18
ASSPLFAGSGANVLT
>TRBV5-4
ASSTGTGARGTEAF
>TRBV7-6
ASSLTGGLAEAF
>TRBV5-1
ASSLRGRVNTEAF
>TRBV5-1
ASMTGTGIYEQY
>TRBV2
ASSGESGGYESTDTQY
>TRBV7-8
ASRGGSYEQY
>TRBV5-1
ASSFIGLGGATYEQY
>TRBV28
ASRPAGTAVGGYT
>TRBV7-9
ASSLAGRKDTQY
>TRBV5-6
ASSPDRQETQY
>TRBV7-9
ASSSRQGRRGYT
>TRBV6-1
ASSEQGPTFNSPLH
>TRBV7-9
ASSARLSGGAGELF
>TRBV6-5
VTRGNTGELF
>TRBV28
ASSFEQPGTIY
>TRBV29-1
STGTGGSSTEAF
>TRBV21-1
ASSERGGPTDTQY
>TRBV11-2
ASSPETVRRNTIY
>TRBV7-9
ASGPLDSYEQY
>TRBV10-3
AISGGSYEQY
>TRBV6-6
ASSRTGPNSPLH
>TRBV9
ASSGFRFASGQRGQPQH
>TRBV19
ASSMTGSSYNSPLH
>TRBV18
ASSPSRQGWGTEAF